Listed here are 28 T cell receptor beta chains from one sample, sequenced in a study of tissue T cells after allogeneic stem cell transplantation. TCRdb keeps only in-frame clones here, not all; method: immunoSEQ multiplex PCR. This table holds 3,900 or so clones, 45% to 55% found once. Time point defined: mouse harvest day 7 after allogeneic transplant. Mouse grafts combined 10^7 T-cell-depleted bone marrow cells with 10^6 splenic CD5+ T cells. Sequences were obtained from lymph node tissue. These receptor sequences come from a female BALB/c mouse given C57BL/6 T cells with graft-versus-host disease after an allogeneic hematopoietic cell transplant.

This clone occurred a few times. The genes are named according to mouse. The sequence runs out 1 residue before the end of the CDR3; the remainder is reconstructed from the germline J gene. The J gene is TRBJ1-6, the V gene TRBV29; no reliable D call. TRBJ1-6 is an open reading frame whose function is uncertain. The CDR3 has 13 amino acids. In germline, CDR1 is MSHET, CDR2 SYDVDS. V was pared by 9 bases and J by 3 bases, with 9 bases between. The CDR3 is CASSGFYNSPLYF. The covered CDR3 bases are TGTGCTAGTTCCGGGTTCTATAATTCGCCCCTCTAC.

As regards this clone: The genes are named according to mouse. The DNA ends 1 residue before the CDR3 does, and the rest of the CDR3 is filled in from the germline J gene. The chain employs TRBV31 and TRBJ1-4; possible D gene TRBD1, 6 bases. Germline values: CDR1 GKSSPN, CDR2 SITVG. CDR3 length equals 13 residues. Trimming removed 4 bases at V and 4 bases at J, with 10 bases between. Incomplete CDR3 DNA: TGTGCCTGGAACCGGGACAACAACGAAAGATTATTT. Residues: CAWNRDNNERLF. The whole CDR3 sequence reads CAWNRDNNERLFF.

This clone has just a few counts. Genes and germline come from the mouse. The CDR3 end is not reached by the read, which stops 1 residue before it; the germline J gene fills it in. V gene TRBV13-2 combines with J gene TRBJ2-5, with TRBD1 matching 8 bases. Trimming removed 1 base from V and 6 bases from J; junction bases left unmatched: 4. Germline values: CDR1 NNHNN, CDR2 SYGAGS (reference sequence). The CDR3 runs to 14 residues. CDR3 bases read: TGTGCCAGCGGTGATTGGCAGGGGGCGGACACCCAGTAC. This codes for CASGDWQGADTQY. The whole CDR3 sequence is CASGDWQGADTQYF.

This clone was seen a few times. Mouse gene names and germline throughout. This chain's CDR3 is CASSQGANTGQLYF. The CDR3 DNA, read in part, is TGTGCCAGCAGTCAGGGGGCAAACACCGGGCAGCTCTAC. This rearrangement joins TRBV26 to TRBJ2-2; TRBD1 might be the D (6 bases). The CDR3 extends 1 residue past the end of the read, so its final part is completed from the germline J gene. With 4 bases removed from V and 0 bases from J, the gap between germline ends came to 6 bases. The CDR3 extends over 14 amino acids. Per the germline V gene, CDR1 is KGHPV and CDR2 is FQNQEV (reference sequence).

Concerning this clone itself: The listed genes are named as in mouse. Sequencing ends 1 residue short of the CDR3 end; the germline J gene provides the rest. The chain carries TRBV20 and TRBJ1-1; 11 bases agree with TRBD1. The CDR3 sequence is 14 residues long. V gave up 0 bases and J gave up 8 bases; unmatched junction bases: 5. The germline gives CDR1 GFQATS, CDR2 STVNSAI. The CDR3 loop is CGARDWDRGREVFF. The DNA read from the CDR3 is TGTGGTGCTAGGGACTGGGACAGGGGGAGGGAAGTCTTC.

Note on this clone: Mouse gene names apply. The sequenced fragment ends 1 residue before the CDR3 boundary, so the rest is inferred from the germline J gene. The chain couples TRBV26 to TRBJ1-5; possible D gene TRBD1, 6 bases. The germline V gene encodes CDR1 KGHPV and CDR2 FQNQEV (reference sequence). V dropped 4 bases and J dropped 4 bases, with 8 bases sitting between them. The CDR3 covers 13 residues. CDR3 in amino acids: CASSPGQNQAPLF. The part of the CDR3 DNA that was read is TGTGCCAGCAGTCCGGGACAAAACCAGGCTCCGCTT.

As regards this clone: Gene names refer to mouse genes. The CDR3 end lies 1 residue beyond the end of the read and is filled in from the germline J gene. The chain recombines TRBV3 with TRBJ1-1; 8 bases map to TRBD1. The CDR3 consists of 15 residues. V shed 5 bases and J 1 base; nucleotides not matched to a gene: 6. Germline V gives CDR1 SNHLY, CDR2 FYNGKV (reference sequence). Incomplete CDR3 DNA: TGTGCCAGCAGCCCCTGGACAGGGAAAAACACAGAAGTCTTC. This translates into CASSPWTGKNTEVF. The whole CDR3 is CASSPWTGKNTEVFF.

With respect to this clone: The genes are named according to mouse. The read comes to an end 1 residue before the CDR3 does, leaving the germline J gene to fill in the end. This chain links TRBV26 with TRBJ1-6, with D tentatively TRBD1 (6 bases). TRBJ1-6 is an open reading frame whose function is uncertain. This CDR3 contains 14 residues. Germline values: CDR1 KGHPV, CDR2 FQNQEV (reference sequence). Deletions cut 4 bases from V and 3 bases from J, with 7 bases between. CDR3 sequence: CASSRDNYNSPLYF. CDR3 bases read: TGTGCCAGCAGTCGGGACAACTATAATTCGCCCCTCTAC.

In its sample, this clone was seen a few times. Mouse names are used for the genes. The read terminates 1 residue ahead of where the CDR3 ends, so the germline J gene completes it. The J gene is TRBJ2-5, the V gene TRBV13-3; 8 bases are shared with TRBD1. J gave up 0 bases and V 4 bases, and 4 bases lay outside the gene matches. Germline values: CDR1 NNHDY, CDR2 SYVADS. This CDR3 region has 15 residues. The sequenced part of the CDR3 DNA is TGTGCCAGCAGTTTCGCAGGGGGCAACCAAGACACCCAGTAC. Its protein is CASSFAGGNQDTQY. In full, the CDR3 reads CASSFAGGNQDTQYF.

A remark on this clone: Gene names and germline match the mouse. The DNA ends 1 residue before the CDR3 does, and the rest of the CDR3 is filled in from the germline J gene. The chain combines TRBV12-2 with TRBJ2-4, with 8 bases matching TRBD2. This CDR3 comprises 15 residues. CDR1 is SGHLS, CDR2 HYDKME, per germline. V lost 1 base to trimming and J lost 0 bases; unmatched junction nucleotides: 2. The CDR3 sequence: CASSLGGPSQNTLYF. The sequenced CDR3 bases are TGTGCCAGCTCTCTGGGGGGGCCTAGTCAAAACACCTTGTAC.

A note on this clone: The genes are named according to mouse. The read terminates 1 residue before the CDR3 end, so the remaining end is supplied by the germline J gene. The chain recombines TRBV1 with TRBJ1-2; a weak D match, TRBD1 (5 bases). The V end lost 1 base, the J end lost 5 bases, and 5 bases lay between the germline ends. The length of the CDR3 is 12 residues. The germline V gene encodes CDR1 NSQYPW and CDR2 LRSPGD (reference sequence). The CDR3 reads CTCSAGQSDYTF. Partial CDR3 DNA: TGCACCTGCAGTGCAGGACAGTCCGACTACACC.

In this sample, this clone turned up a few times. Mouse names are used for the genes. The covered CDR3 bases are TGTGCCAGCTCGCTTACTGGGGGGGAAGACACCCAGTAC. Translating it yields CASSLTGGEDTQY. In full, the CDR3 is CASSLTGGEDTQYF. The genes are TRBV12-1 and TRBJ2-5, with TRBD2 matching 10 bases. The sequence runs out 1 residue before the end of the CDR3; the remainder is reconstructed from the germline J gene. Per germline, CDR1 SGHSN and CDR2 HYEKVE. Losses at the gene ends were 4 bases for V and 4 bases for J; bases not matched to a gene: 4. CDR3 size: 14 residues.

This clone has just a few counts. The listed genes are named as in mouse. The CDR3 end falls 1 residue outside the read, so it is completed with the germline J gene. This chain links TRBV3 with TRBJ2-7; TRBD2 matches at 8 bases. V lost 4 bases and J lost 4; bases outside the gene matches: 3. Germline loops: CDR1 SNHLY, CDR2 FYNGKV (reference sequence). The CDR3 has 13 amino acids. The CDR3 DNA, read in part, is TGTGCCAGCAGCTCCCTGGGGGGTTATGAACAGTAC. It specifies CASSSLGGYEQY. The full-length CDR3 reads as CASSSLGGYEQYF.

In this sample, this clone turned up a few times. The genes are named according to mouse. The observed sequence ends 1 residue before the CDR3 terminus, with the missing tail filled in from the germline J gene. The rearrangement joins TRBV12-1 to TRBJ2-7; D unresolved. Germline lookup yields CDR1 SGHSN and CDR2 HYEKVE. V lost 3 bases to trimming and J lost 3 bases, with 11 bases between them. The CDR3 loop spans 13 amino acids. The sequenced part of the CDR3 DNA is TGTGCCAGCTCTGTGCTCCCTGTCTATGAACAGTAC. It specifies CASSVLPVYEQY. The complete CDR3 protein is CASSVLPVYEQYF.

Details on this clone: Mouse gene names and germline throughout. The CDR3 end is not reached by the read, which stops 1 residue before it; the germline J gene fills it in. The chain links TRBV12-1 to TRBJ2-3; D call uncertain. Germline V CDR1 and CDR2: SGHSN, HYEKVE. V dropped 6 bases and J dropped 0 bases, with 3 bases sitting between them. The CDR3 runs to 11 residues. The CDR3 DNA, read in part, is TGTGCCAGCCCTAGTGCAGAAACGCTGTAT. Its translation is CASPSAETLY. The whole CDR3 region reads CASPSAETLYF.

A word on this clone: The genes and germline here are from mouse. The part of the CDR3 DNA that was read is TGTGCCAGCAGTCTCTCAGGGAGGGACACCCAGTAC. This encodes CASSLSGRDTQY. In full, the CDR3 is CASSLSGRDTQYF. The rearrangement links TRBV26 to TRBJ2-5; tentative D call: TRBD1 (5 bases). The read comes to an end 1 residue before the CDR3 does, leaving the germline J gene to fill in the end. Germline V gene lookup returns CDR1 KGHPV and CDR2 FQNQEV (reference sequence). This CDR3 spans 13 amino acids. Deletions cut 3 bases from V and 6 bases from J, with 10 bases between.

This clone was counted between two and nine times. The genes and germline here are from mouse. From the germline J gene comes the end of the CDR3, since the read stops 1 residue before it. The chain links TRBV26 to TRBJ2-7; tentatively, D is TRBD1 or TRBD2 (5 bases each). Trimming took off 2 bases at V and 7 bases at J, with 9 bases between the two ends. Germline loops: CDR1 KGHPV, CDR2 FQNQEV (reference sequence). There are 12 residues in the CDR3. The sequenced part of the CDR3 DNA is TGTGCCAGCAGTCTGGGGGGACGGGAACAGTAC. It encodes CASSLGGREQY. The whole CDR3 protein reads CASSLGGREQYF.

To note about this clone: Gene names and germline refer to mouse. Partial CDR3 DNA: TGCACCTGCAGTGCACGGGACATGAACTATGCTGAGCAGTTC. Translated, it gives CTCSARDMNYAEQF. The whole CDR3 protein is CTCSARDMNYAEQFF. The rearrangement uses TRBV1 and TRBJ2-1; the D gene is possibly TRBD1 (6 bases). The read ends 1 residue early relative to the CDR3; the germline J gene fills the gap. Per germline, CDR1 NSQYPW and CDR2 LRSPGD (reference sequence). Trimming removed 2 bases at V and 1 base at J, with 9 bases between. This CDR3 contains 15 residues.

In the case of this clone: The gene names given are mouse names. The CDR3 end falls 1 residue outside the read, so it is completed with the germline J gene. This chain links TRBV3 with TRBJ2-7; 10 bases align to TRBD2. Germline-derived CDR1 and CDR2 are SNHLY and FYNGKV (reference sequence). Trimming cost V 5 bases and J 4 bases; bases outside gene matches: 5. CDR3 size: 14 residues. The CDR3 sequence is CASSLRLGGYEQYF. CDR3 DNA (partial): TGTGCCAGCAGCCTCAGACTGGGGGGATATGAACAGTAC. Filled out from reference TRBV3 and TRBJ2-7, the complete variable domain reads GPKVLQIPSHQIIDMGQMVTLNCDPVSNHLYFYWYKQILGQQMEFLVNFYNGKVMEKSKLFKDQFSVERPDGSYFTLKIQPTALEDSAVYFCASSLRLGGYEQYFGPGTRLTVL.

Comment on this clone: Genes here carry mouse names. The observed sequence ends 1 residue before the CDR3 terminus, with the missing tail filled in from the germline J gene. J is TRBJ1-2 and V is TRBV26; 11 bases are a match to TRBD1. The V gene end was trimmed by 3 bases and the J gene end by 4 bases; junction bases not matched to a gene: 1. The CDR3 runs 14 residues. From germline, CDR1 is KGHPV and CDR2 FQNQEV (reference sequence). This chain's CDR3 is CASSLGTGGSDYTF. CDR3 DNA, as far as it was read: TGTGCCAGCAGTCTAGGGACAGGGGGCTCCGACTACACC.

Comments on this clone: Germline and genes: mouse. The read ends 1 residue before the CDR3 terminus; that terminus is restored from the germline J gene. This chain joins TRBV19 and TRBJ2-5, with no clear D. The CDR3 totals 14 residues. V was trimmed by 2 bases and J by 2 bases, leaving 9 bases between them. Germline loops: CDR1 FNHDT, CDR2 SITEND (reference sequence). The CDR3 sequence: CASSIPQIQDTQYF. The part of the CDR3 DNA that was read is TGTGCCAGCAGTATCCCCCAAATCCAAGACACCCAGTAC.

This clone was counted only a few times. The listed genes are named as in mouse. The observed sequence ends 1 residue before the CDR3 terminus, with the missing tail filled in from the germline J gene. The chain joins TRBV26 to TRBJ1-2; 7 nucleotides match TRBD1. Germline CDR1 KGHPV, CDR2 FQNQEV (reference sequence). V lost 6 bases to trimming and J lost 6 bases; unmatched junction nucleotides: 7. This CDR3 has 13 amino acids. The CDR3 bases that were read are TGTGCCAGCAGCCTGACAGGGAGGGCCGACTACACC. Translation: CASSLTGRADYT. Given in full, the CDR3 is CASSLTGRADYTF.

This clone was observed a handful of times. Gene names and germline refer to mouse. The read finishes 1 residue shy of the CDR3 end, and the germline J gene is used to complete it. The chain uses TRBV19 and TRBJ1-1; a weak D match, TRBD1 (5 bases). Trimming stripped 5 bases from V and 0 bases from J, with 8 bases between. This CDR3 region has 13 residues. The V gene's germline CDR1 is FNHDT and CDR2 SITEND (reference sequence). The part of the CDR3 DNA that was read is TGTGCCAGCAGACGACAGACAAACACAGAAGTCTTC. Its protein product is CASRRQTNTEVF. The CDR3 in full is CASRRQTNTEVFF. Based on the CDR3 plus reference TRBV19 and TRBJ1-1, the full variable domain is GGIITQTPKFLIGQEGQKLTLKCQQNFNHDTMYWYRQDSGKGLRLIYYSITENDLQKGDLSEGYDASREKKSSFSLTVTSAQKNEMAVFLCASRRQTNTEVFFGKGTRLTVV.

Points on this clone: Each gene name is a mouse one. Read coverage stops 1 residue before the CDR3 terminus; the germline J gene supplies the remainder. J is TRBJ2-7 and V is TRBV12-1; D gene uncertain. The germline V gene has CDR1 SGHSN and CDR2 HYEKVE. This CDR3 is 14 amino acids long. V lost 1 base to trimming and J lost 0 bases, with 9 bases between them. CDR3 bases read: TGTGCCAGCTCTCTGGGCTCCAGCTCCTATGAACAGTAC. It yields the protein CASSLGSSSYEQY. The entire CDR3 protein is CASSLGSSSYEQYF.

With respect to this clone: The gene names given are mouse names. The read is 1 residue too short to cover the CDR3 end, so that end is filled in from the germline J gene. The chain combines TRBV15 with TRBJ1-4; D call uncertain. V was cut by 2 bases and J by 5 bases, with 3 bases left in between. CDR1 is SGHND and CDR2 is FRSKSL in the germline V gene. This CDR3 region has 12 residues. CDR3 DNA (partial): TGTGCCAGCAGTTTACAGAACGAAAGATTATTT. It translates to CASSLQNERLF. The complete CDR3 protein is CASSLQNERLFF.

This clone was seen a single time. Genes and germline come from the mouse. The CDR3 DNA, read in part, is TGCTCCAGCAGTCAACCAACAAACACAGAAGTCTTC. Amino acid sequence: CSSSQPTNTEVF. The full CDR3 protein is CSSSQPTNTEVFF. The rearrangement links TRBV23 to TRBJ1-1; the D call TRBD1 from the table was never checked on the DNA. The CDR3 extends 1 residue past the end of the read, so its final part is completed from the germline J gene. CDR3 length equals 13 residues. In germline, CDR1 is KGHTA, CDR2 FQNQQP.

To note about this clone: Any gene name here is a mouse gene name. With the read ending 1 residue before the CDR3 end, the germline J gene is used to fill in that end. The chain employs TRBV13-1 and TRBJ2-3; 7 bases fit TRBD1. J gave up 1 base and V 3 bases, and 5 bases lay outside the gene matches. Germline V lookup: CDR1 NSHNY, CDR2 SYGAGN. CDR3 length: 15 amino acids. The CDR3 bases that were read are TGTGCCAGCAGTGCCAACAGGGGACGTGCAGAAACGCTGTAT. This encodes CASSANRGRAETLY. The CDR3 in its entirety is CASSANRGRAETLYF.

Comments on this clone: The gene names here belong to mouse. The part of the CDR3 DNA that was read is TGTGCCAGCAGTATAGTCCGGACTGGGGGGAAAGACACCCAGTAC. Translating it yields CASSIVRTGGKDTQY. The full CDR3 protein reads CASSIVRTGGKDTQYF. The chain employs TRBV19 and TRBJ2-5; 11 bases align to TRBD2. The observed sequence ends 1 residue before the CDR3 terminus, with the missing tail filled in from the germline J gene. With V trimmed by 0 bases and J by 4 bases, 4 bases remained unmatched. The CDR3 spans 16 residues. The germline V gene has CDR1 FNHDT and CDR2 SITEND (reference sequence). Complete variable domain (other parts from reference TRBV19 and TRBJ2-5): GGIITQTPKFLIGQEGQKLTLKCQQNFNHDTMYWYRQDSGKGLRLIYYSITENDLQKGDLSEGYDASREKKSSFSLTVTSAQKNEMAVFLCASSIVRTGGKDTQYFGPGTRLLVL.